This TCR beta chain emerged from a study of blood T cell repertoires in COVID-19. Turning to the study itself: Sites in the United States, Italy and Spain provided acute and convalescent COVID-19 samples.

CDR1 is SGHTA, CDR2 FQGNSA, per germline. This CDR3 region has 14 residues. Trimming removed 6 bases from V and 7 bases from J, with 15 bases in between. In the authors' methods: Amplification of reference gene primers was used by the study to estimate nucleated cell counts. Clones were sequenced by immunoSEQ multiplex PCR, and TCRdb holds only the in-frame ones, with some missing. That table furnishes V, J and clone size, whereas the DNA furnished D and trimming. Among around 88,000 clones, 81% were seen once, and the ten largest hold around 10%. The origin of this receptor is a woman aged 80 or older with acute or convalescent COVID-19. The sample consisted of peripheral blood. The chain carries TRBV7-2 and TRBJ1-4, with D uncertain. Written as DNA, the CDR3 is TGTGCCAGCAGACTTAACATACGGGGTGAAAAACTGTTTTTT. It codes for CASRLNIRGEKLFF.